These 17 T cell receptor beta chains were sequenced from one sample in a study of T cells in localized non-small cell lung cancer. Method: immunoSEQ multiplex PCR; TCRdb's copy keeps in-frame clones and lacks some. Here the sample spans nearly 25,000 clones, about 92% being singletons. Specimen: peripheral blood, collected before any cancer treatment. The receptors stem from a man aged 35 to 69 with stage III squamous cell lung carcinoma.

This rearrangement joins TRBV7-9 to TRBJ1-3, with D possibly matching TRBD1 (6 bases). Per the germline V gene, CDR1 is SEHNR and CDR2 is FQNEAQ (reference sequence). Deletions cut 4 bases from V and 0 bases from J, with 13 bases between. CDR3 length equals 16 residues. The CDR3 DNA reads as TGTGCCAGCAGCTCGGTAGGACAGAGCTCTGGAAACACCATATATTTT. It is translated as CASSSVGQSSGNTIYF.

The genes are TRBV6-5 and TRBJ1-2, with D perhaps TRBD1 (5 bases). Trimming removed 8 bases at V and 8 bases at J, with 21 bases between. Germline-derived CDR1 and CDR2 are MNHEY and SVGAGI. The CDR3 is 14 residues long. CDR3 DNA: TGTGCCAGCTCCCATCGCCCGGGGCCGGAAGGCTACACCTTC. Its protein is CASSHRPGPEGYTF.

The chain combines TRBV15 with TRBJ2-3; 10 nucleotides align to TRBD2. Germline loops: CDR1 LNHNV, CDR2 YYDKDF (reference sequence). V lost 1 base and J lost 2; bases outside the gene matches: 3. The CDR3 contains 16 residues. CDR3 coding DNA: TGTGCCACCAGCAGAGGAGCGGGAGGGCCCACAGATACGCAGTATTTT. This translates into CATSRGAGGPTDTQYF.

This sequence joins TRBV6-1 and TRBJ1-2, with D perhaps TRBD1 (5 bases). V was cut by 6 bases and J by 7 bases, with 21 bases left in between. The CDR3 length is 15 residues. CDR1 MNHNS and CDR2 SASEGT come from the germline V gene. The CDR3 coding sequence is TGTGCCAGCAGCATTCAGGGTTCTTTTAATAGTGGCTACACCTTC. It yields the protein CASSIQGSFNSGYTF.

This clone occurred once. The rearrangement links TRBV12-5 to TRBJ1-1; D possibly corresponds to TRBD1 (5 bases). This CDR3 region has 17 residues. The germline V and J ends were trimmed by 1 base and 6 bases, with 21 bases remaining between them. Germline CDR1 is LGHNT and CDR2 is FRNRAP. CDR3 residues: CASGLERGPTLAAEAFF. In DNA, the CDR3 is TGTGCTAGTGGTTTGGAGAGGGGACCCACCCTGGCCGCTGAAGCTTTCTTT.

The V call is TRBV6-5, the J call TRBJ2-7, with D possibly being TRBD2 (6 bases). The CDR3 runs 13 residues. In germline, CDR1 is MNHEY, CDR2 SVGAGI. Trimming cost V 5 bases and J 2 bases, with 10 bases left between them. The CDR3 DNA reads as TGTGCCAGCAGTCGCGGGACTCCCTACGAGCAGTACTTC. Encoded protein: CASSRGTPYEQYF.

The chain employs TRBV5-1 and TRBJ1-2; D unresolved. The CDR3 extends over 14 amino acids. Germline V gives CDR1 SGHRS, CDR2 YFSETQ. Trimming left V 3 bases short and J 4 bases short, with 13 bases between. As DNA, the CDR3 is TGCGCCAGCAGCTCAGCTGGGGAGGCCTATGGCTACACCTTC. This sequence encodes CASSSAGEAYGYTF. The variable domain in full, with the rest retrieved from reference TRBV5-1 and TRBJ1-2, is KAGVTQTPRYLIKTRGQQVTLSCSPISGHRSVSWYQQTPGQGLQFLFEYFSETQRNKGNFPGRFSGRQFSNSRSEMNVSTLELGDSALYLCASSSAGEAYGYTFGSGTRLTVV.

The chain employs TRBV6-1 and TRBJ1-2; perhaps TRBD1 as D (5 bases). Trimming removed 2 bases at V and 4 bases at J, with 8 bases between. The germline V gene encodes CDR1 MNHNS and CDR2 SASEGT. CDR3 length equals 13 residues. The CDR3 DNA reads as TGTGCCAGCAGTGAATTTGGGGGCTATGGCTACACCTTC. Residues: CASSEFGGYGYTF.

The gene calls are TRBV28 and TRBJ1-2, with 9 nucleotides matching TRBD1. Germline assignment: CDR1 MDHEN and CDR2 SYDVKM. CDR3 size: 15 residues. The trim removed 5 bases at V and 4 bases at J, leaving 8 bases unmatched. CDR3 amino acids: CASSPPDRGAYGYTF. For the CDR3, the DNA is TGTGCCAGCAGTCCGCCCGACAGGGGGGCCTATGGCTACACCTTC.

This chain uses TRBV28 with TRBJ2-7; TRBD1 matches 8 bases. The ends lost 1 base at V and 7 bases at J; junction bases unmatched: 12. Germline V gene data show CDR1 as MDHEN and CDR2 as SYDVKM. This CDR3 spans 16 amino acids. CDR3 residues: CASSLSGRGQAVEQYF. DNA of the CDR3: TGTGCCAGCAGTTTATCCGGCCGGGGACAGGCCGTTGAGCAGTACTTC.

The V gene is TRBV15, the J gene TRBJ2-2, with D possibly TRBD1 on 6 matching bases. Germline loops: CDR1 LNHNV, CDR2 YYDKDF (reference sequence). This CDR3 comprises 15 residues. The ends were cut back, 5 bases at V and 6 bases at J, with 16 bases in the middle. The chain's CDR3 is CATSGNRVRAGELFF. Written as DNA, the CDR3 is TGTGCCACCAGCGGCAACAGGGTACGGGCCGGGGAGCTGTTTTTT.

The chain links TRBV19 to TRBJ2-5, with a weak D call TRBD1 (8 bases). Germline lookup yields CDR1 LNHDA and CDR2 SQIVND (reference sequence). V was clipped by 4 bases and J by 5 bases, with 17 bases between them. The CDR3 is 15 residues long. CDR3 protein: CASSTAGRTGETQYF. CDR3 nucleotides: TGTGCCAGTAGTACTGCCGGGAGGACAGGGGAGACCCAGTACTTC. The variable domain in full, with the rest retrieved from reference TRBV19 and TRBJ2-5, is DGGITQSPKYLFRKEGQNVTLSCEQNLNHDAMYWYRQDPGQGLRLIYYSQIVNDFQKGDIAEGYSVSREKKESFPLTVTSAQKNPTAFYLCASSTAGRTGETQYFGPGTRLLVL.

This chain joins TRBV18 and TRBJ1-1, with D possibly matching TRBD1 (5 bases). Germline CDR1 is KGHSH and CDR2 is LQKENI. The CDR3 is 14 amino acids. V was clipped by 0 bases and J by 2 bases, with 7 bases between them. CDR3 residues: CASSPPGLNTEAFF. CDR3 nucleotide sequence: TGTGCCAGCTCACCACCGGGGCTCAACACTGAAGCTTTCTTT.

The chain uses TRBV13 and TRBJ2-5; TRBD2 might be the D (5 bases). CDR1 is PRHDT and CDR2 is FYEKMQ in the germline V gene (reference sequence). The CDR3 has 15 amino acids. The germline V and J ends were trimmed by 2 bases and 5 bases, with 15 bases remaining between them. This CDR3 reads CASSLPASRGETQYF. The CDR3, as DNA: TGTGCCAGCAGCTTACCCGCGTCCCGAGGGGAGACCCAGTACTTC.

V usage is TRBV29-1 and J usage is TRBJ1-3, with 8 bases identical to TRBD1. There are 12 residues in the CDR3. V lost 6 bases and J lost 7; bases outside the gene matches: 5. Germline values: CDR1 SQVTM, CDR2 ANQGSEA. CDR3 nucleotide sequence: TGCAGCGTAGGACAGGGTGGGAACACCATATATTTT. Translation: CSVGQGGNTIYF.

The chain carries TRBV6-5 and TRBJ2-1, with D perhaps given as TRBD1 or TRBD2 (6 bases each). CDR3 length equals 14 residues. V lost 6 bases and J 10 bases, leaving 19 bases between the germline ends. Germline V gene data show CDR1 as MNHEY and CDR2 as SVGAGI. The CDR3 nucleotides are TGTGCCAGCAGCACCGGGGGCCCTTCGTGGGAGCAGTTCTTC. Amino acid sequence: CASSTGGPSWEQFF.

The chain combines TRBV5-1 with TRBJ1-1; TRBD1 matches 8 bases. Germline V gives CDR1 SGHRS, CDR2 YFSETQ. V dropped 4 bases and J dropped 1; count of bases not matched to a gene: 6. There are 15 residues in the CDR3. The CDR3 DNA follows: TGCGCCAGCAGCGACGTGACAGGGGCGAACACTGAAGCTTTCTTT. The encoded protein is CASSDVTGANTEAFF.